Shown below are 26 T cell receptor beta chains from a single sample sequenced in a study of spatial heterogeneity in lung cancer. One entry per CDR3 protein, called by TCRdb with MiXCR from the 5' RACE reads. The profile shows tens of thousands of distinct CDR3 sequences, over 9.5% of them singletons. Documented time point: sample taken at primary tumor resection. Tumor, nontumor lung or frozen PBMC supplied whole RNA, sequenced without sorting. Sequenced here: PBMCs, sampled at surgery. The receptors come from a male donor with early-stage non-small cell lung cancer.

This clonotype was seen a few times. An end of the junction does not agree with germline; a read error may underlie this. The chain carries TRBV12-3 or TRBV12-4 and TRBJ2-2; D ambiguous. This CDR3 is 13 amino acids long. CDR3 in amino acids: CASTLLNNGELFF. The CDR3 bases are TGTGCCAGCACCCTCCTCAACAACGGGGAGCTGTTTTTT.

Note on this clonotype: A read error is possible here, since a much larger clone lies one base away. The conserved final phenylalanine or tryptophan is absent from the CDR3, which likely points to a read error. The chain links TRBV2 to TRBJ2-7; D perhaps matches TRBD1 (5 bases). The CDR3 length is 12 residues. The germline V and J ends were trimmed by 6 bases and 3 bases, with 9 bases remaining between them. The germline V gene has CDR1 SNHLY and CDR2 FYNNEI. The CDR3 nucleotides are TGTGCCAGCAGGACAGCCCGCTACGAGCAGTACCTC. This translates into CASRTARYEQYL.

The chain uses TRBV29-1 and TRBJ2-5, with unresolved D. From germline, CDR1 is SQVTM and CDR2 ANQGSEA. Trimming removed 3 bases from V and 0 bases from J, with 11 bases in between. The CDR3 is made up of 14 amino acids. In DNA, the CDR3 is TGCAGCGTTGATACGTATGGCTACCAAGAGACCCAGTACTTC. Protein product: CSVDTYGYQETQYF.

This clonotype occurred a few times. The chain recombines TRBV7-9 with TRBJ2-7; 8 nucleotides line up with TRBD1. The germline V gene encodes CDR1 SEHNR and CDR2 FQNEAQ (reference sequence). The CDR3 has 16 residues. The ends lost 5 bases at V and 6 bases at J; junction bases unmatched: 15. The CDR3 sequence is CASSPWEDRVIFEQYF. CDR3 DNA: TGTGCCAGCAGCCCATGGGAGGACAGGGTTATCTTCGAGCAGTACTTC.

This clonotype was seen once. This chain uses TRBV6-2 or TRBV6-3 with TRBJ1-5, with 7 bases lining up with TRBD1. Germline V gene lookup returns CDR1 MNHEY and CDR2 SVGEGT. The CDR3 covers 14 residues. The junction had 8 bases not matched to a gene; V was cut back by 7 bases and J by 5 bases. The CDR3 is CASTSDRRDQPQHF. The CDR3 DNA sequence: TGTGCCAGCACTTCGGACAGGAGAGATCAGCCCCAGCATTTT.

The gene calls are TRBV29-1 and TRBJ2-2; no clear D. The CDR3 length is 12 residues. Germline-derived CDR1 and CDR2 are SQVTM and ANQGSEA. Trimming pared 7 bases from V and 1 base from J, leaving 7 bases between. CDR3 sequence: CSGGGNTGELFF. CDR3 nucleotides: TGCAGCGGCGGCGGGAACACCGGGGAGCTGTTTTTT.

This clonotype appeared many times. The rearrangement joins TRBV12-3 or TRBV12-4 to TRBJ2-2; no firm D call. Trimming removed 6 bases from V and 4 bases from J, with 15 bases in between. The CDR3 is 15 amino acids. CDR3 bases: TGTGCCAGCAGACCGAGAGGAGTGGGCACCGGGGAGCTGTTTTTT. Translated: CASRPRGVGTGELFF.

The chain carries TRBV7-9 and TRBJ2-7, with D tentatively TRBD1 (6 bases). Germline-derived CDR1 and CDR2 are SEHNR and FQNEAQ (reference sequence). This CDR3 region has 13 residues. V was shortened by 7 bases and J by 2 bases, with 12 bases between the two germline ends. CDR3 DNA sequence: TGTGCCAGCACCCCACAGGGCACCTACGAGCAGTACTTC. Protein sequence: CASTPQGTYEQYF.

This chain uses TRBV9 with TRBJ1-3, with 8 nucleotides matching TRBD1. Per germline, CDR1 SGDLS and CDR2 YYNGEE. The CDR3 sequence is 17 residues long. Germline trimming cut 0 bases from V and 4 bases from J; bases unmatched to any gene: 9. The CDR3 loop is CASSVGPGGASGNTIYF. In DNA form, the CDR3 reads TGTGCCAGCAGCGTAGGACCAGGGGGCGCGTCCGGAAACACCATATATTTT.

This clonotype was seen a few times. V gene TRBV6-6 combines with J gene TRBJ1-6; D not certain. Trimming took 0 bases from V and 9 from J, leaving 6 bases between them. CDR3 length equals 13 residues. Looked up from germline, CDR1 is MNHNY and CDR2 is SVGAGI (reference sequence). The DNA of the CDR3 is TGTGCCAGCAGTTACTCGACCGGTTCACCCCTCCACTTT. It codes for CASSYSTGSPLHF.

This clonotype was seen ten or more times. This chain connects TRBV28 to TRBJ1-2; D gene uncertain. Trimming took 3 bases from V and 1 from J, leaving 12 bases between them. This CDR3 region has 15 residues. In germline, CDR1 is MDHEN, CDR2 SYDVKM. CDR3 in amino acids: CASSFRTAINYGYTF. The DNA for the CDR3 is TGTGCCAGCAGTTTCAGAACAGCGATTAACTATGGCTACACCTTC.

The chain carries TRBV20-1 and TRBJ2-7; D is possibly TRBD1 (5 bases). Deletions cut 3 bases from V and 2 bases from J, with 14 bases between. The CDR3 runs 14 residues. Germline V gene sequence: CDR1 DFQATT, CDR2 SNEGSKA (reference sequence). The CDR3 DNA reads as TGCAGTGCTAGGGACCCAGGGTACCCCTACGAGCAGTACTTC. Translation: CSARDPGYPYEQYF.

Many counts were recorded for this clonotype. The chain joins TRBV15 to TRBJ2-5, with 7 positions matching TRBD2. J was trimmed by 4 bases and V by 0 bases; bases with no gene match: 2. This CDR3 has 14 residues. Germline V gene sequence: CDR1 LNHNV, CDR2 YYDKDF (reference sequence). The CDR3 region is CATSRERERETQYF. CDR3 DNA sequence: TGTGCCACCAGCAGAGAGCGGGAGCGAGAGACCCAGTACTTC.

This chain joins TRBV15 and TRBJ1-1; no firm D call. CDR1 is LNHNV, CDR2 YYDKDF, per germline (reference sequence). V was clipped by 1 base and J by 7 bases, with 4 bases between them. This CDR3 spans 11 amino acids. The CDR3 nucleotides read TGTGCCACCAGCAGAGTGGGTGAAGCTTTCTTT. Translating it yields CATSRVGEAFF.

This clonotype has just a few counts. V is TRBV5-1 and J is TRBJ2-1, with a possible D match to TRBD2 (5 bases). Germline V lookup: CDR1 SGHRS, CDR2 YFSETQ. V was trimmed by 0 bases and J by 10 bases, leaving 14 bases between them. This CDR3 has 14 residues. The DNA for the CDR3 is TGCGCCAGCAGCTTGGGCGAGGGAGTACACGAGCAGTTCTTC. Its translation is CASSLGEGVHEQFF.

The chain has TRBV28 and TRBJ2-2; D is perhaps TRBD1 or TRBD2 (6 bases each). V lost 7 bases and J lost 4, with 10 bases in between. CDR3 length: 13 amino acids. Germline V CDR1 and CDR2: MDHEN, SYDVKM. The CDR3 region has the DNA TGTGCCAGCATGGAGGGGGTCACCGGGGAGCTGTTTTTT. Residues: CASMEGVTGELFF.

The chain links TRBV25-1 to TRBJ1-1; possibly TRBD1 for D (5 bases). Germline CDR1 is MGHDK and CDR2 is SYGVNS. V lost 6 bases, J lost 1 base, and 12 bases lay in between. The CDR3 runs to 14 residues. CDR3 DNA sequence: TGTGCCAGCAGCAAGACAGCGCGGAACACTGAAGCTTTCTTT. This gives the protein CASSKTARNTEAFF.

This clonotype was counted only a few times. The V and J genes are TRBV10-3 and TRBJ1-4, with 8 bases lining up with TRBD1. CDR1 and CDR2 (germline): ENHRY, SYGVKD. The trim removed 6 bases at V and 7 bases at J, leaving 7 bases unmatched. The CDR3 length is 14 residues. The CDR3 is CAISPGQGVEKLFF. In DNA form, the CDR3 reads TGTGCCATCAGCCCAGGACAGGGTGTTGAAAAACTGTTTTTT.

This clonotype was detected many times. The rearrangement uses TRBV6-2 or TRBV6-3 and TRBJ2-7, with D possibly being TRBD1 (5 bases). The length of the CDR3 is 14 residues. Germline V gene data show CDR1 as MNHEY and CDR2 as SVGEGT. V was cut by 2 bases and J by 2 bases, with 10 bases left in between. This CDR3 reads CASSYPTGTYEQYF. DNA for the CDR3: TGTGCCAGCAGTTACCCCACAGGAACCTACGAGCAGTACTTC.

This clonotype was counted between two and nine times. The gene calls are TRBV6-2 or TRBV6-3 and TRBJ2-7, with 10 bases matching TRBD2. Germline CDR1 is MNHEY and CDR2 is SVGEGT. This CDR3 is 16 amino acids long. Germline trimming cut 6 bases from V and 5 bases from J; bases unmatched to any gene: 13. The chain's CDR3 is CASSNRKGLAKNEQYF. CDR3 nucleotide sequence: TGTGCCAGCAGCAACCGGAAGGGACTAGCGAAGAACGAGCAGTACTTC.

This clonotype was detected only a few times. The chain combines TRBV7-2 with TRBJ2-1; D unresolved. This CDR3 is built from 12 residues. The V end was cut by 2 bases, the J end by 7 bases, with 6 bases between. CDR1 and CDR2 from the germline V gene are SGHTA and FQGNSA. The CDR3 protein is CASSLRWNEQFF. The CDR3 coding sequence is TGTGCCAGCAGCTTACGGTGGAATGAGCAGTTCTTC.

The chain combines TRBV7-9 with TRBJ2-5, with D possibly TRBD2 on 6 matching bases. CDR1 is SEHNR and CDR2 is FQNEAQ in the germline V gene (reference sequence). This CDR3 contains 14 residues. Trimming took off 6 bases at V and 2 bases at J, with 13 bases between the two ends. Written as DNA, the CDR3 is TGTGCCAGCAGAATGGGGACTGGACAAGAGACCCAGTACTTC. Its translation is CASRMGTGQETQYF.

This clonotype turned up a few times. J is TRBJ2-7 and V is TRBV28; 8 bases agree with TRBD2. The CDR3 sequence is 17 residues long. J was trimmed by 0 bases and V by 5 bases; bases with no gene match: 12. CDR1 MDHEN and CDR2 SYDVKM come from the germline V gene. The CDR3: CASSPGAAGTSSYEQYF. DNA for the CDR3: TGTGCCAGCAGTCCGGGGGCCGCAGGGACTAGCTCCTACGAGCAGTACTTC.

The chain links TRBV11-3 to TRBJ2-7; D is unclear. CDR3 length: 13 residues. Deletions cut 3 bases from V and 6 bases from J, with 12 bases between. Germline-derived CDR1 and CDR2 are SGHNT and YENEEA. The CDR3 DNA follows: TGTGCCAGCAGCTTTCAGGTTTCGACCGAGCAGTACTTC. Its protein is CASSFQVSTEQYF.

This chain links TRBV7-2 with TRBJ1-5; a weak D match, TRBD1 (6 bases). Trimming cost V 0 bases and J 2 bases, with 8 bases left between them. Per the germline V gene, CDR1 is SGHTA and CDR2 is FQGNSA. This CDR3 is built from 15 residues. DNA for the CDR3: TGTGCCAGCAGCTTAGCCCCAGGGGGCAATCAGCCCCAGCATTTT. Translated: CASSLAPGGNQPQHF.

This chain links TRBV7-2 with TRBJ2-3; 13 nucleotides match TRBD2. In germline, CDR1 is SGHTA, CDR2 FQGNSA. This CDR3 has 17 amino acids. Trimming took 5 bases from V and 4 from J; bases not matched to a gene: 9. CDR3 in amino acids: CASSPRTSGRWADTQYF. CDR3 coding DNA: TGTGCCAGCAGCCCCCGGACTAGCGGGAGATGGGCAGATACGCAGTATTTT.